This entry describes one T cell receptor beta chain. The target antigen is unknown. This entry comes from a study of identical twins. Whole-study findings and limits: Abundant beta clonotypes from cord blood bore fewer insertions; memory repertoires lacked this pattern. Beta out-of-frame sequences displayed a weaker excess of sharing between twins. Partial confounding of zero-insertion analyses by invariant MAIT and iNKT cells was possible.

TCRdb independently ran MiXCR on the 5' RACE reads; one entry per CDR3 protein. The sample has hundreds of thousands of distinct CDR3 sequences, 12% seen once. With V trimmed by 0 bases and J by 3 bases, 4 bases remained unmatched. The germline gives CDR1 MGHRA, CDR2 YSYEKL. The CDR3 extends over 17 amino acids. These data were also filed under a second study, of yellow fever vaccine responses in identical twins.

The V call is TRBV4-1, the J call TRBJ2-1; 11 bases fit TRBD1. The TCR originated in a woman between 18 and 29 years old in good health. Material for sequencing was PBMCs. CDR3 DNA sequence: TGCGCCAGCAGCCAAGACCCCGGGACAGGGGGCTACAATGAGCAGTTCTTC. As protein: CASSQDPGTGGYNEQFF.